This T cell receptor (beta chain) appears in the sequencing data of a study of T cells in localized non-small cell lung cancer. Study-level results: The appearance of a median approximately 57 of the top 100 tumor clones was seen in adjacent lung. Clonality of T cells reached its maximum in uninvolved adjacent lung, surpassing tumor.

TCRdb's copy holds only in-frame clones and misses some; the assay was immunoSEQ multiplex PCR. The sample lists about 130,000 clones, approximately 88% seen once, with around 1.5% in the top ten. In regard to this clone: The antigen is not known.

This CDR3 is 13 amino acids long. The germline CDR1 and CDR2 sequences are MDHEN and SYDVKM. V was trimmed by 4 bases and J by 6 bases, leaving 10 bases between them. The gene calls are TRBV28 and TRBJ1-5; D uncertain. The receptor was derived from a female donor at least 60 years old with stage I lung adenocarcinoma. The sample consisted of peripheral blood, taken before any cancer treatment. The CDR3 region has the DNA TGTGCCAGCAGTTGGACTCAGTTTCAGCCCCAGCATTTT. This encodes CASSWTQFQPQHF.